This T cell receptor beta chain was captured in a study of T-cell reconstitution after alpha-beta-depleted transplantation in children. Using unique molecular identifiers, the investigators prepared the TCRbeta library. From the PCR reads, TCRdb called clonotypes with MiXCR, one entry per CDR3 protein. The sample lists some 390,000 distinct CDR3 sequences; about a fifth were seen once. Germline V gives CDR1 DFQATT, CDR2 SNEGSKA (reference sequence). The CDR3 has 14 amino acids. V was pared by 5 bases and J by 4 bases, with 9 bases of the junction left unmatched. Ten or more counts support this clonotype.

The sample in question was PBMCs from the stem cell graft donor, obtained from the stem cell graft. This clonotype was obtained from a human donor who donated a stem cell graft to a child with acute myeloid leukemia. This chain uses TRBV20-1 with TRBJ1-1; 8 bases agree with TRBD1. The CDR3 DNA sequence: TGCAGTGCTGGAGCCTGGACAGGGAGCACTGAAGCTTTCTTT. Translation: CSAGAWTGSTEAFF.